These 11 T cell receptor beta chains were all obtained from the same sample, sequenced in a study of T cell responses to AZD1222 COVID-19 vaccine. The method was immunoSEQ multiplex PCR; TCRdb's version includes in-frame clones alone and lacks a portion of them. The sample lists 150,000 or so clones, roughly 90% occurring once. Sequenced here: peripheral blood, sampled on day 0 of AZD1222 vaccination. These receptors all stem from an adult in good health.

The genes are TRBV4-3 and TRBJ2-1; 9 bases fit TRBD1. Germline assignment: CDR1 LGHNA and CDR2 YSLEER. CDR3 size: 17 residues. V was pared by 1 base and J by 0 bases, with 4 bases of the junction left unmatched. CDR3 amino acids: CASSQVLTGGSYNEQFF. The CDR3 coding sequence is TGCGCCAGCAGCCAAGTGCTGACAGGGGGCTCCTACAATGAGCAGTTCTTC.

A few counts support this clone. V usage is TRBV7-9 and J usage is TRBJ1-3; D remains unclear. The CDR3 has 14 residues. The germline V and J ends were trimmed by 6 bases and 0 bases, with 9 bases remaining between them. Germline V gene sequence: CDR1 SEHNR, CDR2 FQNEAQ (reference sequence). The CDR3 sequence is CASRKLGSGNTIYF. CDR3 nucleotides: TGTGCCAGCAGAAAGCTAGGCTCTGGAAACACCATATATTTT.

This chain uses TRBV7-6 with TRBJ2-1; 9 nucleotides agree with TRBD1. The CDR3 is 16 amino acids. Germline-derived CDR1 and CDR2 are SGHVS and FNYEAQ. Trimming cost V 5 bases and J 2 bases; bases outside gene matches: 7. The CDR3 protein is CASSPRTGAPYNEQFF. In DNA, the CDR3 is TGTGCCAGCAGCCCAAGGACAGGGGCCCCCTACAATGAGCAGTTCTTC.

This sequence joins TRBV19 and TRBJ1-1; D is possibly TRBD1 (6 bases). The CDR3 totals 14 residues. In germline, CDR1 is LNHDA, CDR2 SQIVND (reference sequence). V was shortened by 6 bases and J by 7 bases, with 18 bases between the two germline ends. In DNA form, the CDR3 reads TGTGCCAGTAGATTCAGGGGTGAATCGGATGAAGCTTTCTTT. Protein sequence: CASRFRGESDEAFF. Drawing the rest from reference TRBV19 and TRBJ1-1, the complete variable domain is DGGITQSPKYLFRKEGQNVTLSCEQNLNHDAMYWYRQDPGQGLRLIYYSQIVNDFQKGDIAEGYSVSREKKESFPLTVTSAQKNPTAFYLCASRFRGESDEAFFGQGTRLTVV.

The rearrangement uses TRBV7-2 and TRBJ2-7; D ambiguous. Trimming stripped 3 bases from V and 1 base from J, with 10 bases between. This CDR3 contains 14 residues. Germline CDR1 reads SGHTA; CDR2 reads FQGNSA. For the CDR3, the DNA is TGTGCCAGCAGCTTTTATACCGGGTCCTACGAGCAGTACTTC. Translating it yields CASSFYTGSYEQYF.

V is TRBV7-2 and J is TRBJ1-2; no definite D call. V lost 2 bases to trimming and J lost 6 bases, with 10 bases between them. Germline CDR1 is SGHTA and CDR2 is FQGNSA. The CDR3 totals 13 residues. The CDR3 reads CASSLIRYDGYTF. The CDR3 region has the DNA TGTGCCAGCAGCTTAATAAGATACGATGGCTACACCTTC.

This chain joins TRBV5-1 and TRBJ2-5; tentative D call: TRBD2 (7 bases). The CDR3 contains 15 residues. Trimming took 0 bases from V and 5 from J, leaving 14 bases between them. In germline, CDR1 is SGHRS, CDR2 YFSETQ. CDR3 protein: CASSLAGGPKETQYF. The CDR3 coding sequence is TGCGCCAGCAGCTTGGCCGGGGGGCCGAAGGAGACCCAGTACTTC.

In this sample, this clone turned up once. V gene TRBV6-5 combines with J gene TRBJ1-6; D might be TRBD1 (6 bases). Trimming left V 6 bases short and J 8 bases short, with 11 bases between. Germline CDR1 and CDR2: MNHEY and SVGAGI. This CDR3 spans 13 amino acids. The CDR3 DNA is TGTGCCAGCAGCCAGCCAGGGGATTCACCCCTCCACTTT. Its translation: CASSQPGDSPLHF.

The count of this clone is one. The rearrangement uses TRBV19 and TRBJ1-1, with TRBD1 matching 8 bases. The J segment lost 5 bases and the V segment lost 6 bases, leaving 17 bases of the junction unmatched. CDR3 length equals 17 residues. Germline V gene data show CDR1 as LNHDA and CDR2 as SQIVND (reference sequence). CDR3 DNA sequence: TGTGCCAGTAGCAATCTCGCTTCCGGACAGGGTGGAACTGAAGCTTTCTTT. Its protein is CASSNLASGQGGTEAFF.

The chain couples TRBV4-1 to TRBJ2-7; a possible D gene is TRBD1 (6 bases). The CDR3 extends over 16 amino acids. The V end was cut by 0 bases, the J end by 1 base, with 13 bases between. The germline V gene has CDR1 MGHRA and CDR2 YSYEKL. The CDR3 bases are TGCGCCAGCAGCCAAGAGCCGGGACATTCTTCCTACGAGCAGTACTTC. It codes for CASSQEPGHSSYEQYF.

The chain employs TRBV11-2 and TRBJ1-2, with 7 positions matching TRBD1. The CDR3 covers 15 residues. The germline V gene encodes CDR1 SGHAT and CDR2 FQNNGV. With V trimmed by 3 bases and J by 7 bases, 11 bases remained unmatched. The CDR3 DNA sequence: TGTGCCAGCAGCTTGGGTGGACAGGCCCAGGTTGGCTACACCTTC. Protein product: CASSLGGQAQVGYTF.